This T cell receptor beta chain was sequenced in a study of shared clonotypes between healthy human individuals. Findings of the study overall: Larger estimated richness was generally recorded for naive subsets relative to memory subsets.

Turning to this clone: Its matching antigen is unknown.

The CDR3 runs to 15 residues. From germline, CDR1 is SGHRS and CDR2 YFSETQ. The ends were cut back, 0 bases at V and 7 bases at J, with 17 bases in the middle. Repertoires were generated with immunoSEQ multiplex PCR, while TCRdb's copy carries only in-frame clones and drops some. There are about 1.5 million clones in the sample; approximately 98% occur only once, and roughly 0.4% lies in the top ten. J is TRBJ2-7 and V is TRBV5-1; TRBD1 is a possible D gene (6 bases). The receptor was isolated from a man aged 30 to 45 in good health. The sequencing sample was made of naive CD4+ T cells sorted from blood. Noted subset: CD45RA+ positively selected. The CDR3 sequence: CASSLVLGKGVEQYF. Written as DNA, the CDR3 is TGCGCCAGCAGCTTGGTCTTGGGGAAGGGGGTGGAGCAGTACTTC.